These 9 T cell receptor beta chains were sequenced from one sample in a study of blood T cell repertoires in COVID-19 (dated by TCRdb to the early 2020s). The protocol used for the library was the immunoSEQ multiplex PCR assay. Imported from immuneACCESS, the table was reduced by TCRdb to in-frame sequences with V and J called. These copies leave out some clones; in studies compared against another copy, an unresolved V gene accounts for under half, and the cause of the remainder is not known. This sample gives some 390,000 clones in total; 75% to 90% of them show up just once. The ten largest clones add up to 1.5% to 1.8% of the sample. Sequenced input: peripheral blood. The receptors come from a woman in her thirties or forties with COVID-19, enrolled during active disease.

This chain joins TRBV14 and TRBJ2-4; perhaps TRBD1 as D (5 bases). V shed 0 bases and J shed 6 bases, with 6 bases lying between them. Germline V gene lookup returns CDR1 SGHDN and CDR2 FVKESK. The CDR3 is 13 residues long. The CDR3, as DNA: TGTGCCAGCAGCCAAGATAGGGGAAACATTCAGTACTTC. Translating gives CASSQDRGNIQYF.

This chain links TRBV3-1 (or the pseudogene TRBV3-2) with TRBJ2-1; 9 nucleotides match TRBD2. The ends lost 3 bases at V and 4 bases at J; junction bases unmatched: 4. Germline-derived CDR1 and CDR2 are LGHDT and YNNKEL (reference sequence). The CDR3 sequence is 15 residues long. For the CDR3, the DNA is TGTGCCAGCAGCCAGGGAGGACTAGCGTACAATGAGCAGTTCTTC. As protein: CASSQGGLAYNEQFF.

The rearrangement links TRBV19 to TRBJ1-1, with D unclear. CDR1 is LNHDA and CDR2 is SQIVND in the germline V gene (reference sequence). The V end was cut by 5 bases, the J end by 4 bases, with 14 bases between. The CDR3 runs to 14 residues. CDR3 DNA: TGTGCCAGTAGTCCCCCGGCAGCGGGCACTGAAGCTTTCTTT. This gives the protein CASSPPAAGTEAFF.

The chain has TRBV30 and TRBJ1-2, with D possibly TRBD1 on 5 matching bases. In germline, CDR1 is GTSNPN, CDR2 SVGIG (reference sequence). Trimming cost V 2 bases and J 5 bases, with 15 bases left between them. The CDR3 is made up of 14 amino acids. The CDR3 nucleotides read TGTGCCTGGAGTTTGGGGCGGCAGAAATATGGCTACACCTTC. Translating it yields CAWSLGRQKYGYTF.

This clone was observed at least ten times. The chain combines TRBV7-9 with TRBJ2-5, with D perhaps matching TRBD2 (6 bases). Trimming shortened V by 1 base and J by 5 bases, and 14 bases separated the two germline ends. CDR1 is SEHNR, CDR2 FQNEAQ, per germline (reference sequence). CDR3 length: 15 residues. The CDR3 coding sequence is TGTGCCAGCAGCTTAGGGACGGGAGAAGGGGAGACCCAGTACTTC. As protein: CASSLGTGEGETQYF.

This chain links TRBV10-3 with TRBJ2-7, with 10 bases lining up with TRBD2. Trimming took 0 bases from V and 0 from J; bases not matched to a gene: 5. Germline V gives CDR1 ENHRY, CDR2 SYGVKD. The CDR3 covers 17 residues. The CDR3 DNA follows: TGTGCCATCAGTGAGTCTCTAGCGGGAGAGAGCTCCTACGAGCAGTACTTC. It encodes CAISESLAGESSYEQYF.

A single count supports this clone. V and J are TRBV24-1 and TRBJ1-5; D gene unclear. V lost 2 bases to trimming and J lost 1 base, with 11 bases between them. CDR3 length equals 16 residues. Per the germline V gene, CDR1 is KGHDR and CDR2 is SFDVKD. In DNA form, the CDR3 reads TGTGCCACCAGTGATTCTGGCAGATCAAGCAATCAGCCCCAGCATTTT. As protein: CATSDSGRSSNQPQHF.

The gene calls are TRBV6-5 and TRBJ2-7, with D possibly matching TRBD2 (5 bases). Trimming pared 7 bases from V and 3 bases from J, leaving 13 bases between. The CDR3 length is 13 residues. Germline V gene sequence: CDR1 MNHEY, CDR2 SVGAGI. DNA for the CDR3: TGTGCCAGCACTCCTAGCTCGTACTACGAGCAGTACTTC. Translated, it gives CASTPSSYYEQYF.

V gene TRBV9 combines with J gene TRBJ2-3; D is possibly TRBD2 (6 bases). This CDR3 region has 16 residues. From germline, CDR1 is SGDLS and CDR2 YYNGEE. Trimming took 3 bases from V and 0 from J, leaving 14 bases between them. The CDR3: CASSGIADTSTDTQYF. The CDR3 region has the DNA TGTGCCAGCAGCGGAATAGCGGACACTAGCACAGATACGCAGTATTTT.